This T cell receptor (beta chain) originates from a study of shared clonotypes between healthy human individuals. General study results and limits: The four-donor shared clonotypes exceeded non-shared clonotypes in generation probability, with non-shared ones scoring lower.

V shed 4 bases and J 7 bases; nucleotides not matched to a gene: 10. Germline CDR1 reads SGDLS; CDR2 reads YYNGEE. This CDR3 comprises 15 residues. Only in-frame clones appear in the TCRdb table, and some are missing; sequencing was by immunoSEQ multiplex PCR. Among 2 million or so clones listed, approximately 94% were seen once. Naive CD8 populations comprised CD45RO-negative cells positively selected for CCR7, excluding terminally differentiated effector memory CD45RA+ cells. Only one count was recorded for this clone. Its antigen remains unidentified. The receptor was isolated from a man younger than 30 in good health. Sequencing was done on a sample of naive CD8+ T cells sorted from blood. The chain recombines TRBV9 with TRBJ2-1, with TRBD2 matching 8 bases. CDR3 loop: CASSLVPGGRNEQFF. In DNA form, the CDR3 reads TGTGCCAGCAGCCTCGTACCGGGAGGGAGGAATGAGCAGTTCTTC.